The entry below describes one T cell receptor beta chain. Its antigen is still unknown. These data are taken from a study of CD8 T cells in Susac syndrome. Broader study findings: The study conceded that its TCR sequencing and HLA analysis involved relatively few individuals.

Reverse transcription of 0.5 to 1 ug RNA was performed with random hexamers. MiXCR was run by TCRdb on the immunoSEQ multiplex PCR reads, yielding one entry per CDR3 protein. The repertoire consists of about 110,000 distinct CDR3 sequences, with about 96% occurring once and the leading ten covering roughly 0.096%. TCR beta was sequenced from blood CD8+ and CD4+ T cells. Controls comprised healthy donors matched for age and sex. The CD8+ and CD4+ T cells were isolated magnetically using a negative isolation approach, whereas the TEMRA cells were enriched by FACS. The V segment lost 6 bases and the J segment 4 bases; nucleotides outside the gene matches: 3. CDR3 length: 13 amino acids. Germline loops: CDR1 SNHLY, CDR2 FYNNEI.

The TCR comes from a human donor in good health. This chain links TRBV2 with TRBJ2-5; 9 bases fit TRBD2. The sample comprised CD4+ T cells from PBMCs. The CDR3 spells CASSLGLAETQYF. Written as DNA, the CDR3 is TGTGCCAGCAGCCTGGGACTAGCAGAGACCCAGTACTTC.